This T cell receptor beta chain derives from a study of metastatic and nonmetastatic thyroid tumors. At the level of the study: Across peripheral blood and tumor or nodule tissue samples taken from malignant and benign thyroid patients, the repertoires were compared with one another.

None of the patients had undergone any treatment ahead of thyroid surgery. Regarding this clone: The antigen is not known.

In the authors' workflow: The study took CDR3 differences across clinicopathological groups and made a distant-metastasis classifier for papillary thyroid cancer from them. TCRdb re-called clones from the PCR reads using MiXCR. These V and J calls are TCRdb output, not the study's own analysis. The profile shows over 10,000 clones, 27% of them singletons. Whole-study findings and limits: TCR beta diversity was reportedly significantly higher in malignant thyroid tumors than benign nodules, in blood and tumor.

The V segment lost 4 bases and the J segment 5 bases; nucleotides outside the gene matches: 4. This CDR3 is 14 amino acids long. The chain joins TRBV12-3 or TRBV12-4 to TRBJ2-1; TRBD1 matches 8 bases. The TCR sequence derives from a female donor with papillary thyroid cancer or a benign thyroid nodule (not recorded which). Some clones in this sample may be carry-over from other donors' samples. Sequenced: tumor tissue. Here the CDR3 DNA reads TGTGCCAGCAGTTCGAAGACAGGGGACAATGAGCAGTTCTTC. Translation: CASSSKTGDNEQFF.